This entry describes one T cell receptor beta chain. Its target is not known. Profiling relied on immunoSEQ multiplex PCR, and the TCRdb table lists in-frame clones only, not all of them. The data contain about 93,000 clones, nearly 90% of them singletons. The sample comes from a study of OX40 agonist ivuxolimab in advanced cancers. Turning to the study itself: Ivuxolimab, which is an agonistic anti-OX40 (CD134) antibody, was administered to the patients. Prior checkpoint blockade (anti-PD-1, anti-PD-L1 or anti-CTLA-4) was permitted; approximately 41% had it.

Looked up from germline, CDR1 is GTSNPN and CDR2 is SVGIG (reference sequence). Trimming shortened V by 7 bases and J by 0 bases, and 17 bases separated the two germline ends. This CDR3 spans 15 amino acids. General study points: There were also nonresponders showing low normalized T-cell clonal expansion.

This clonotype was obtained from an adult with an advanced solid tumor such as melanoma, head and neck, liver or kidney cancer. Source: CD4+ or CD8+ T cells sorted from blood, taken in a trial of the OX40 agonist ivuxolimab. The chain uses TRBV30 and TRBJ2-3; D is unclear. DNA for the CDR3: TGTGCCTACCGATTGATCCGAACTAGCACAGATACGCAGTATTTT. Its translation: CAYRLIRTSTDTQYF.